The entry below describes one TCR beta chain. This receptor's antigen is unknown. Base qualities are not recorded, but no much larger clone differs from it by a single base. The time point label for this specimen denotes: cycle 1 day 1 (C1D1), immediately before nivolumab initiation. Every trial patient had relapsed after autologous stem cell transplantation, and cohorts A, B and C differed in prior brentuximab vedotin exposure. CD4+ T cells were purified from thawed PBMCs by magnetic negative selection with a Miltenyi CD4+ T cell isolation kit. The trial cohort included 55 to 60 patients with relapsed/refractory classical Hodgkin lymphoma, and each patient had a best overall response of complete response, partial response or progressive disease. Trial patients were treated with single-agent nivolumab in the multi-cohort phase II CheckMate 205 trial. An independent review committee assessed best overall response by applying the 2007 International Working Group response criteria. PBMCs from the trial were collected at three points: immediately before nivolumab initiation (C1D1), and during therapy at cycle 2 day 1 and cycle 4 day 1. After peripheral blood was drawn into 8 mL Vacutainer Cell Preparation Tubes, PBMCs were isolated by centrifugation and then cryopreserved. Purified CD4+ and CD8+ fractions were generated only in cases for which an additional PBMC sample was available. Magnetically labelled cells were removed on LS columns in a quadroMACS separator, and the flow-through was collected as the purified fraction.

The Qiagen DNeasy kit was used to extract genomic DNA both from unsorted PBMCs and from the negatively selected CD4+ and CD8+ fractions. TCR beta CDR3 regions were amplified by immunoSEQ multiplex PCR using primers annealing to V and J segments. A synthetic immune receptor repertoire was used to minimize amplification bias, and remaining bias was computationally removed after sequencing. As for how the authors treated the data: Repertoire diversity was quantified as the Shannon entropy index using custom Python scripts. Unsorted, CD4+ and CD8+ repertoires were analyzed separately, except for combined analyses in which CD4+ and CD8+ sequences were merged in silico. Clonal expansion was defined as a frequency increase of at least 2-fold after treatment compared with C1D1, and clones undetected at baseline were assigned a pseudocount of 0.5. Clones with 0 or 1 copy at C1D1 were defined as singleton clones, while clones with 2 or more copies were defined as non-singleton clones. Clones expanded in unsorted samples were assigned a CD4+, CD8+ or unknown annotation through matching of protein sequences in sorted samples from the same patient. Wilcoxon tests on paired samples were used to test diversity changes from C1D1 to C4D1. TCRdb mirrors the immuneACCESS table, restricted to in-frame sequences. Some clones are absent from its copies; in checked studies, under half trace to an unresolved V gene, and the reason for the others is unknown. V and J calls and clone size are given by that table; D and trimming were obtained from the DNA. This sample lists about 12,000 clones; around 80% were detected once. Roughly 1.5% of the sample rests with the top ten.

Counted from cysteine to phenylalanine, this CDR3 has 13 amino acids. Only the CDR3 DNA stays, 39 bases, in frame from base 1. Trimming removed 4 bases from V and 8 bases from J, leaving 13 bases between the germline ends. The germline V gene (reference sequence) gives CDR1 as SGHKS and CDR2 as YYEKEE. The sample is drawn from a study of PD-1 blockade in classical Hodgkin lymphoma (dated by TCRdb to between 2020 and 2021). Regarding the research as a whole: Nivolumab dosing was 3 mg/kg intravenously every 2 weeks, continuing until either disease progression or unacceptable toxicity. A peripheral blood immune signature of response to PD-1 blockade in classical Hodgkin lymphoma was defined using TCR beta sequencing and CyTOF. What the research found in general, with its limitations: Baseline diversity similar to that of newly diagnosed patients was observed in trial patients achieving complete response, whereas significantly lower diversity was observed in partial responders and progressors. Patients starting nivolumab less than 1 year after ASCT had lower diversity and were excluded from later analyses to avoid confounding by immune reconstitution. By C4D1, a significant rise was seen in CD4+ TCR diversity but not in CD8+ TCR diversity (p=0.0027 vs p=0.16), and the rise was most apparent among complete responders (p=0.02). Baseline TCR diversity was reported to be lower in newly diagnosed patients than in healthy donors, and even lower in relapsed/refractory patients. Only a single clinical trial cohort was studied, and what caused the repertoire differences, possibly disease activity or prior therapy, remained undefined.

This receptor was taken from a human donor with classical Hodgkin lymphoma. In this chain, TRBV5-5 is recombined with TRBJ2-1, with the D segment identity uncertain. The source was CD4+ T cells from blood, collected at baseline. The sequence in DNA is TGTGCCAGCAGCCCCTGGTCCGTTGATGAGCAGTTCTTC. Its amino acids are CASSPWSVDEQFF.